The 16 T cell receptor beta chains below all came from one sample that was sequenced in a study of OX40 agonist ivuxolimab in advanced cancers. Assay: immunoSEQ multiplex PCR; the TCRdb copy retains only in-frame clones and omits some. The sample carries approximately 91,000 clones, 80% to 90% recorded once. The material sequenced was CD4+ or CD8+ T cells sorted from blood, taken in a trial of the OX40 agonist ivuxolimab. The receptors originated from an adult with an advanced solid tumor such as melanoma, head and neck, liver or kidney cancer.

This rearrangement joins TRBV6-1 to TRBJ2-3; 12 nucleotides agree with TRBD2. The germline gives CDR1 MNHNS, CDR2 SASEGT. V shed 6 bases and J 3 bases; nucleotides not matched to a gene: 4. This CDR3 has 15 amino acids. The CDR3 spells CASRLAGGPTDTQYF. For the CDR3, the DNA is TGTGCCAGCAGGCTAGCGGGGGGGCCGACAGATACGCAGTATTTT.

DNA for the CDR3: TGTGCCAGCACCCGCAGGGGGCCAGAAAACACCATATATTTT. This codes for CASTRRGPENTIYF. The genes are TRBV7-9 and TRBJ1-3; TRBD1 matches 8 bases. Trimming removed 7 bases from V and 6 bases from J; junction bases left unmatched: 8. The CDR3 runs to 14 residues. CDR1 is SEHNR and CDR2 is FQNEAQ in the germline V gene (reference sequence).

This clone was detected a few times. The chain carries TRBV30 and TRBJ1-1; D perhaps matches TRBD1 (5 bases). The germline V gene has CDR1 GTSNPN and CDR2 SVGIG (reference sequence). Trimming shortened V by 0 bases and J by 3 bases, and 11 bases separated the two germline ends. The CDR3 extends over 14 amino acids. In DNA form, the CDR3 reads TGTGCCTGGAGTGTACGGGTGACAGACACTGAAGCTTTCTTT. It encodes CAWSVRVTDTEAFF. Using reference TRBV30 and TRBJ1-1 for the parts outside the CDR3, the full variable domain is SQTIHQWPATLVQPVGSPLSLECTVEGTSNPNLYWYRQAAGRGLQLLFYSVGIGQISSEVPQNLSASRPQDRQFILSSKKLLLSDSGFYLCAWSVRVTDTEAFFGQGTRLTVV.

This chain uses TRBV6-5 with TRBJ1-6, with D possibly TRBD1 on 6 matching bases. Germline assignment: CDR1 MNHEY and CDR2 SVGAGI. CDR3 size: 16 residues. With 4 bases removed from V and 5 bases from J, the gap between germline ends came to 15 bases. The CDR3 reads CASSFLGGPNNSPLHF. The CDR3 DNA reads as TGTGCCAGCAGTTTCTTAGGGGGGCCCAATAATTCACCCCTCCACTTT.

The chain employs TRBV4-1 and TRBJ2-7; 7 bases fit TRBD1. The CDR3 runs to 15 residues. The junction had 4 bases not matched to a gene; V was cut back by 1 base and J by 1 base. The germline gives CDR1 MGHRA, CDR2 YSYEKL. CDR3 protein: CASSQVPGGSYEQYF. CDR3 DNA: TGCGCCAGCAGCCAAGTACCAGGGGGTTCCTACGAGCAGTACTTC.

This clone appeared a single time. The chain carries TRBV5-4 and TRBJ1-2; maybe TRBD1 (6 bases). Trimming shortened V by 1 base and J by 7 bases, and 14 bases separated the two germline ends. The CDR3 is 14 residues long. From germline, CDR1 is SGHNT and CDR2 YYREEE (reference sequence). The CDR3 loop is CASSLRGARGGYTF. Here the CDR3 DNA reads TGTGCCAGCAGCTTGCGGGGGGCGCGGGGTGGCTACACCTTC.

This clone appeared a single time. This sequence joins TRBV19 and TRBJ1-5, with 7 positions matching TRBD1. Germline-derived CDR1 and CDR2 are LNHDA and SQIVND (reference sequence). This CDR3 is 14 amino acids long. V gave up 6 bases and J gave up 5 bases; unmatched junction bases: 7. DNA of the CDR3: TGTGCCAGTAGAACAGGGGTCATAGATCAGCCCCAGCATTTT. Its protein is CASRTGVIDQPQHF.

The rearrangement links TRBV5-1 to TRBJ1-4; D gene unclear. The CDR3 consists of 15 residues. Trimming pared 0 bases from V and 4 bases from J, leaving 10 bases between. Germline V gives CDR1 SGHRS, CDR2 YFSETQ. For the CDR3, the DNA is TGCGCCAGCAGCTTGGCGGCCGCCAATAATGAAAAACTGTTTTTT. It translates to CASSLAAANNEKLFF.

The gene calls are TRBV5-4 and TRBJ1-6, with 7 bases lining up with TRBD1. Germline CDR1 reads SGHNT; CDR2 reads YYREEE (reference sequence). V lost 0 bases and J lost 9; bases outside the gene matches: 9. The CDR3 runs 16 residues. The CDR3 sequence: CASSLVSRGLVSPLHF. The CDR3 coding sequence is TGTGCCAGCAGCTTGGTTTCAAGGGGGCTTGTTTCACCCCTCCACTTT.

The V and J genes are TRBV7-6 and TRBJ2-3; 12 nucleotides agree with TRBD2. Unmatched junction bases numbered 6, after V lost 3 bases and J lost 5 bases. The CDR3 is 16 amino acids. The germline gives CDR1 SGHVS, CDR2 FNYEAQ. CDR3 sequence reads: CASSFGLAGWGDTQYF. CDR3 DNA sequence: TGTGCCAGCAGCTTCGGACTAGCGGGATGGGGAGATACGCAGTATTTT.

The chain recombines TRBV7-6 with TRBJ1-6; D is unclear. CDR1 and CDR2 from the germline V gene are SGHVS and FNYEAQ. V gave up 5 bases and J gave up 9 bases, with 17 bases separating them. This CDR3 contains 15 residues. This CDR3 is CASSTGPGTSSPLHF. CDR3 in DNA: TGTGCCAGCAGCACCGGCCCCGGTACCAGTTCACCCCTCCACTTT.

V is TRBV5-1 and J is TRBJ1-3; D is possibly TRBD1 (5 bases). Trimming shortened V by 0 bases and J by 4 bases, and 8 bases separated the two germline ends. The CDR3 spans 14 residues. CDR1 and CDR2 from the germline V gene are SGHRS and YFSETQ. CDR3 sequence reads: CASSLAGSGNTIYF. The CDR3 DNA reads TGCGCCAGCAGCTTGGCAGGGTCCGGAAACACCATATATTTT.

The V gene is TRBV28, the J gene TRBJ2-5; TRBD1 agrees at 7 bases. This CDR3 is 16 amino acids long. J lost 0 bases, V lost 6 bases, and 10 bases had no gene match. The germline gives CDR1 MDHEN, CDR2 SYDVKM. CDR3 in DNA: TGTGCCAGCAGAAGTCGGGACAGACGCTACCAAGAGACCCAGTACTTC. This codes for CASRSRDRRYQETQYF.

In this sample, this clone turned up a few times. The chain employs TRBV4-3 and TRBJ2-3; possible D gene TRBD2, 6 bases. The CDR3 is 15 amino acids. The germline CDR1 and CDR2 sequences are LGHNA and YSLEER. V was cut by 0 bases and J by 4 bases, with 11 bases left in between. The CDR3 sequence: CASSQERDGSDTQYF. Written as DNA, the CDR3 is TGCGCCAGCAGCCAAGAGCGGGACGGGTCAGATACGCAGTATTTT.

In this sample, this clone turned up a few times. The rearrangement links TRBV5-1 to TRBJ2-5; D remains ambiguous. Germline lookup yields CDR1 SGHRS and CDR2 YFSETQ. Trimming pared 0 bases from V and 0 bases from J, leaving 18 bases between. The CDR3 covers 18 residues. The CDR3 nucleotides read TGCGCCAGCAGCTTGGGAGGTAGCCAGCCGAGGTACCAAGAGACCCAGTACTTC. Its protein is CASSLGGSQPRYQETQYF.

This clone was seen just once. This chain's CDR3 is CASSSPGQTNTGELFF. The CDR3 region has the DNA TGTGCCAGCAGTTCTCCAGGTCAGACGAACACCGGGGAGCTGTTTTTT. The chain joins TRBV27 to TRBJ2-2; D ambiguous. The CDR3 runs 16 residues. The V gene lost 4 bases and the J gene lost 0 bases, with 12 bases spanning the gap. Germline V CDR1 and CDR2: MNHEY, SMNVEV (reference sequence).